The source of this T cell receptor beta chain is a study of spatial heterogeneity in lung cancer. Via MiXCR, TCRdb re-called the 5' RACE reads, giving one row per CDR3 protein. The data show around 3,000 distinct CDR3 sequences, around an eighth seen once. Trimming stripped 4 bases from V and 2 bases from J, with 8 bases between. The CDR3 extends over 12 amino acids. Germline V gene data show CDR1 as SQVTM and CDR2 as ANQGSEA. This sample's time point: sample taken at primary tumor resection. The table lists this clonotype with many counts. Its antigen is as yet unknown. General observations from the study: Expanded TCRs classified as ubiquitous or regional were counted, and these counts tracked ubiquitous and regional nonsynonymous mutations, respectively. Intratumoral expanded alpha and beta TCR counts were found to track tumor mutation counts.

J is TRBJ1-2 and V is TRBV29-1; D gene ambiguous. This TCR derives from a male donor with early-stage non-small cell lung cancer. Here the sequenced sample was lung tumor tissue, taken at surgery. The CDR3 DNA is TGCAGCGTTGTAGGTCCGAACTATGGCTACACCTTC. As protein: CSVVGPNYGYTF.